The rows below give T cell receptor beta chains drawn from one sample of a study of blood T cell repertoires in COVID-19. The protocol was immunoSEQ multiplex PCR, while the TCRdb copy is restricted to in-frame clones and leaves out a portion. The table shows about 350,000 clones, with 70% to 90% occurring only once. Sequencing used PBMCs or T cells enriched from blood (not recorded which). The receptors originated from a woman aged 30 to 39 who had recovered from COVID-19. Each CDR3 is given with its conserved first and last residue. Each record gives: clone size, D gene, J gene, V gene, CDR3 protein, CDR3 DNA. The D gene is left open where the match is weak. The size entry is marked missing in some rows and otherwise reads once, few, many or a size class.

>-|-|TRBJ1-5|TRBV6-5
CASSSLQGGTNQPQHF
TGTGCCAGCAGTTCACTACAGGGTGGAACGAATCAGCCCCAGCATTTT
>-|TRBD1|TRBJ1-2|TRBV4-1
CASSQDWGQSPYGYTF
TGCGCCAGCAGCCAAGATTGGGGACAGTCCCCCTATGGCTACACCTTC
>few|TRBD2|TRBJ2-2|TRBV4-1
CASSPAGTTAGELFF
TGCGCCAGCAGCCCGGCCGGGACTACCGCCGGGGAGCTGTTTTTT
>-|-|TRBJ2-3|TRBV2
CASILAADTQYF
TGTGCCAGCATACTAGCTGCAGATACGCAGTATTTT
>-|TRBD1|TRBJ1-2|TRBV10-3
CAISELVGGNYGYTF
TGTGCCATCAGTGAGTTGGTAGGGGGCAACTATGGCTACACCTTC
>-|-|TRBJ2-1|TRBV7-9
CASSLAQRGYNEQFF
TGTGCCAGCAGCTTAGCGCAGCGAGGTTACAATGAGCAGTTCTTC
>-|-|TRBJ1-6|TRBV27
CASSFGVGNSPLHF
TGTGCCAGCAGTTTCGGGGTGGGAAATTCACCCCTCCACTTT
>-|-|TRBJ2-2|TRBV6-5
CASTGARNTGELFF
TGTGCCAGCACAGGGGCGAGGAACACCGGGGAGCTGTTTTTT
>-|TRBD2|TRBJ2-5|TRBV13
CASSFTGLAVETQYF
TGTGCCAGCAGCTTTACGGGACTAGCTGTAGAGACCCAGTACTTC
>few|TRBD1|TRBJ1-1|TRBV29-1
CSAMGDRGDDTEAFF
TGCAGCGCTATGGGGGACAGGGGGGACGACACTGAAGCTTTCTTT
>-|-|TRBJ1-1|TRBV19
CASSIRAGPTEAFF
TGTGCCAGTAGTATTAGGGCGGGCCCCACTGAAGCTTTCTTT
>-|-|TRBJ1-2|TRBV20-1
CVGRSNYGYTF
TGCGTGGGGCGCTCTAACTATGGCTACACCTTC
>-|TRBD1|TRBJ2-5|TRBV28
CASSSTGGQETQYF
TGTGCCAGCAGTTCCACAGGGGGCCAAGAGACCCAGTACTTC
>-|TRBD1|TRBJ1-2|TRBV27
CASRGGQVYGYTF
TGTGCCAGCAGGGGGGGACAGGTCTATGGCTACACCTTC
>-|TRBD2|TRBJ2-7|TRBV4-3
CASSQGASGGAYEQYF
TGCGCCAGCAGCCAAGGGGCGAGCGGGGGGGCCTACGAGCAGTACTTC
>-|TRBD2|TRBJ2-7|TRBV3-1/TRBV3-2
CASSHLPRGGSAYEQYF
TGTGCCAGCAGCCACCTCCCCCGCGGGGGGAGCGCCTACGAGCAGTACTTC
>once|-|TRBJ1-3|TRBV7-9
CASSLWAGLSGNTIYF
TGTGCCAGCAGCTTATGGGCAGGCCTCTCTGGAAACACCATATATTTT
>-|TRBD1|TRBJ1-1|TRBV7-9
CASSWVQGAGTEAFF
TGTGCCAGCAGCTGGGTACAGGGGGCCGGCACTGAAGCTTTCTTT
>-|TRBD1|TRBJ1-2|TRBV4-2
CASSLRDRTFDGYTF
TGTGCCAGCAGCCTACGGGACAGGACATTCGATGGCTACACCTTC
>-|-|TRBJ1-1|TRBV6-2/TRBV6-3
CASSYPYYLEGGRMNTEAFF
TGTGCCAGCAGTTACCCGTACTACTTGGAGGGTGGAAGGATGAACACTGAAGCTTTCTTT
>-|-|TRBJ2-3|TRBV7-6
CASSFTTGSYTDTQYF
TGTGCCAGCAGCTTTACGACAGGATCGTACACAGATACGCAGTATTTT
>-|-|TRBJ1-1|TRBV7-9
CASSLWQASTEAFF
TGTGCCAGCAGCTTATGGCAGGCCAGCACTGAAGCTTTCTTT
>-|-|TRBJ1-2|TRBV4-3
CASSQDPRDNKGAF
TGCGCCAGCAGCCAAGACCCCCGGGACAACAAAGGCGCCTTC
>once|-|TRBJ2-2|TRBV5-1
CASSPGTPGTGELFF
TGCGCCAGCAGCCCAGGTACCCCAGGTACCGGGGAGCTGTTTTTT
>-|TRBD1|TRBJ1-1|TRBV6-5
CASSFAGGSLKAEAFF
TGTGCCAGCAGTTTCGCAGGGGGCTCACTTAAAGCTGAAGCTTTCTTT
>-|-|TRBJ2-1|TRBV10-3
CAIRGPGAPDNEQFF
TGTGCCATCAGGGGGCCCGGAGCACCAGACAATGAGCAGTTCTTC
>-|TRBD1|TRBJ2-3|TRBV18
CASSPPAAGGLIYTQYF
TGTGCCAGCTCACCACCGGCGGCAGGGGGATTAATATATACGCAGTATTTT
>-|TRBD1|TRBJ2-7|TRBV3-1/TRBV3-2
CASSPGTGDPYEQYF
TGTGCCAGCAGTCCCGGGACAGGGGATCCCTACGAGCAGTACTTC
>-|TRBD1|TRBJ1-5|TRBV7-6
CASSQTGGGNQPQHF
TGTGCCAGCAGCCAGACAGGGGGGGGCAATCAGCCCCAGCATTTT
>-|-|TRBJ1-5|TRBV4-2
CASSQETRGQPQHF
TGTGCCAGCAGCCAAGAAACAAGGGGTCAGCCCCAGCATTTT
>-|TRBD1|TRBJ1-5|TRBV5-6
CASSLDRGLDQPQHF
TGTGCCAGCAGCTTGGACAGGGGGCTAGATCAGCCCCAGCATTTT
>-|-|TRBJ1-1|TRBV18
CASSPGREAFF
TGTGCCAGCTCGCCGGGGAGGGAAGCTTTCTTT
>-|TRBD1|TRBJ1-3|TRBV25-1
CASSDDRGGGNTIYF
TGTGCCAGCAGTGACGACAGGGGAGGTGGAAACACCATATATTTT
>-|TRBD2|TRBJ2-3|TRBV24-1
CATSPTGGGFTDTQYF
TGTGCCACCAGTCCAACCGGGGGGGGCTTCACAGATACGCAGTATTTT
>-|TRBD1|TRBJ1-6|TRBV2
CASNQGQGESPLHF
TGTGCCAGCAATCAGGGACAGGGTGAATCACCCCTCCACTTT
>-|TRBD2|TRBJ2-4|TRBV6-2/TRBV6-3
CASSASGTSGSSIQYF
TGTGCCAGCAGTGCCAGCGGGACTAGTGGAAGTAGCATTCAGTACTTC
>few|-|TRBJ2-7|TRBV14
CASSQEIGGGYEQYF
TGTGCCAGCAGCCAAGAAATAGGGGGGGGCTACGAGCAGTACTTC
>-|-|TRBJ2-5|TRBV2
CASSPPNFETQYF
TGTGCCAGCAGTCCTCCGAACTTCGAGACCCAGTACTTC
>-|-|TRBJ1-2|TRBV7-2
CASSLLARVGASSGYTF
TGTGCCAGCAGCTTATTGGCAAGAGTGGGGGCGTCGAGTGGCTACACCTTC
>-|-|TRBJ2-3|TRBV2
CASLSEGRDTQYF
TGTGCCAGTCTGAGTGAGGGAAGGGATACGCAGTATTTT
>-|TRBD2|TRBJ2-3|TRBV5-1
CASSDGTSGGRGTDTQYF
TGCGCCAGCAGCGATGGGACTAGCGGGGGCAGGGGCACAGATACGCAGTATTTT
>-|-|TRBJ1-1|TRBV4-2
CASSPLRGGLNTEAFF
TGTGCCAGCAGCCCCCTACGGGGGGGATTGAACACTGAAGCTTTCTTT
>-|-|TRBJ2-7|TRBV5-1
CASSWVTGNYEQYF
TGCGCCAGCAGCTGGGTGACGGGAAACTACGAGCAGTACTTC
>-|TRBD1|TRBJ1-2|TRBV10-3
CAISQPGTGKKGGYTF
TGTGCCATCAGCCAACCCGGGACAGGGAAGAAAGGCGGCTACACCTTC
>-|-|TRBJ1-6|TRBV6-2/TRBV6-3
CASSYSKGSSYNSPLHF
TGTGCCAGCAGTTACTCCAAAGGGAGCTCCTATAATTCACCCCTCCACTTT
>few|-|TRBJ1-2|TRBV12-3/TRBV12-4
CASSLARGGYTF
TGTGCCAGCAGTTTAGCCAGGGGAGGCTACACCTTC
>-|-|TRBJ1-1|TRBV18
CASSPTGPIPSNTEAFF
TGTGCCAGCTCACCAACAGGACCGATCCCGAGCAACACTGAAGCTTTCTTT
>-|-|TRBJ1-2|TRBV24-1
CATRGDVGGYTF
TGTGCCACCCGCGGGGACGTAGGTGGCTACACCTTC
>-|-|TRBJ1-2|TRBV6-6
CASSVDTFGYGYTF
TGTGCCAGCAGTGTCGACACCTTTGGCTATGGCTACACCTTC
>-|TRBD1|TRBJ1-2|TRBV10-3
CAIRLTGEDGYTF
TGTGCCATCAGACTAACAGGGGAAGATGGCTACACCTTC
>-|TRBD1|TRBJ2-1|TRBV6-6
CASSPPGTGGSYNEQFF
TGTGCCAGCAGTCCCCCCGGGACAGGGGGCTCGTACAATGAGCAGTTCTTC
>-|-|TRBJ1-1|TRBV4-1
CASSQDPTPGVSEAFF
TGCGCCAGCAGCCAAGACCCCACCCCAGGGGTTTCTGAAGCTTTCTTT
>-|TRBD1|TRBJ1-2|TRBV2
CASKPTGGVWSYTF
TGTGCCAGCAAGCCGACAGGGGGAGTATGGAGCTACACCTTC
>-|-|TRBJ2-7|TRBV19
CASSTQEGLEQYF
TGTGCCAGTAGCACCCAGGAGGGGCTTGAGCAGTACTTC
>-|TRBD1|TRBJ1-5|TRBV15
CATSRTRQGNQPQHF
TGTGCCACCAGCAGAACGAGACAGGGGAATCAGCCCCAGCATTTT
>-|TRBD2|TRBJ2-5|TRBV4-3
CASSQDPQRGLGETQYF
TGCGCCAGCAGCCAAGATCCCCAGCGGGGGTTAGGGGAGACCCAGTACTTC
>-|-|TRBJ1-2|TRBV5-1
CASSLGSTSYGYTF
TGCGCCAGCAGCTTGGGGAGCACGAGCTATGGCTACACCTTC
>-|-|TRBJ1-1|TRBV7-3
CASSSLGVQNTEAFF
TGTGCCAGCAGCTCCTTAGGGGTCCAGAACACTGAAGCTTTCTTT
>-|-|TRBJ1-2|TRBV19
CATTRTWQYGYTF
TGTGCCACCACCCGAACGTGGCAGTATGGCTACACCTTC
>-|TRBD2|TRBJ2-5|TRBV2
CASGGLAGAQETQYF
TGTGCCAGCGGCGGACTAGCGGGGGCCCAAGAGACCCAGTACTTC